The 3 T cell receptor beta chains presented below share a single source sample, sequenced in a study of pediatric ulcerative colitis. Here immunoSEQ multiplex PCR was the method, and the copy in TCRdb shows in-frame clones only, minus some. This sample yields around 30,000 clones, of which roughly 82% are seen a single time; 3.5% to 4.5% belongs to the top ten. The sequencing sample was made of blood. Receptors were obtained from a boy aged 10-17 years with severe ulcerative colitis.

Here the CDR3 reads CASSSDRDTEAFF. CDR3 sequence (DNA): TGTGCCAGCAGCTCCGACAGGGACACTGAAGCTTTCTTT. V and J are TRBV7-9 and TRBJ1-1; TRBD1 agrees at 7 bases. Germline loops: CDR1 SEHNR, CDR2 FQNEAQ (reference sequence). Losses at the gene ends were 4 bases for V and 3 bases for J; bases not matched to a gene: 2. This CDR3 spans 13 amino acids.

In DNA form, the CDR3 reads TGTGCCAGCTCACGGTCGGGCGGGGATGAAAAACTGTTTTTT. Protein: CASSRSGGDEKLFF. The rearrangement uses TRBV18 and TRBJ1-4; D is undetermined. Germline CDR1 and CDR2: KGHSH and LQKENI. The V end was cut by 4 bases, the J end by 6 bases, with 12 bases between. The length of the CDR3 is 14 residues. The whole variable domain, remainder taken from reference TRBV18 and TRBJ1-4, is NAGVMQNPRHLVRRRGQEARLRCSPMKGHSHVYWYRQLPEEGLKFMVYLQKENIIDESGMPKERFSAEFPKEGPSILRIQQVVRGDSAAYFCASSRSGGDEKLFFGSGTQLSVL.

This clone has a single count. The rearrangement links TRBV19 to TRBJ2-2; 15 bases are a match to TRBD2. The junction had 8 bases not matched to a gene; V was cut back by 6 bases and J by 6 bases. Germline V lookup: CDR1 LNHDA, CDR2 SQIVND (reference sequence). This CDR3 comprises 17 residues. DNA of the CDR3: TGTGCCAGTAGCACCCCCAGGACTAGCGGGGGGGCCGGGGAGCTGTTTTTT. It encodes CASSTPRTSGGAGELFF.